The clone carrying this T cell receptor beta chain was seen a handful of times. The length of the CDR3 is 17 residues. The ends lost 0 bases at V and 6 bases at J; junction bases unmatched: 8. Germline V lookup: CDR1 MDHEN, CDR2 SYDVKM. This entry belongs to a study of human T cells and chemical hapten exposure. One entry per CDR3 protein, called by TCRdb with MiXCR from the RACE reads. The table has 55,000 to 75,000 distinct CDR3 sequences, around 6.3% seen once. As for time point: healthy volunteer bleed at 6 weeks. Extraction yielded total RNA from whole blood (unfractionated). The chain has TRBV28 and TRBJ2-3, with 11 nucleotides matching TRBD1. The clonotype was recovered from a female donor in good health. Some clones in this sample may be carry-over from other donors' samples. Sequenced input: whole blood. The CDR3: CASSLWEPGQGDDTQYF. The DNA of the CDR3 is TGTGCCAGCAGTTTATGGGAACCGGGACAGGGGGATGATACGCAGTATTTT. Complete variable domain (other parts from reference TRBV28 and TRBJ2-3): DVKVTQSSRYLVKRTGEKVFLECVQDMDHENMFWYRQDPGLGLRLIYFSYDVKMKEKGDIPEGYSVSREKKERFSLILESASTNQTSMYLCASSLWEPGQGDDTQYFGPGTRLTVL.